Below, one T cell receptor (beta chain) is given with its context. The target antigen is unknown. The entry originates in a study of vaccination and CD4 T cells after COVID-19. Overall study: The study drew post-COVID samples a median 101 days after diagnosis (range 35 to 161). The cells in question were stimulated using overlapping spike peptides derived from SARS-CoV-2, HCoV-NL63, HCoV-OC43 and HCoV-229E. Study outcomes and limitations: Spike mono-reactive clones accounted for 304 of the 307 vaccine-specific clones found in convalescent patients.

Treatment described: approximately 11-day PBMC culture with coronavirus spike peptide pools or control peptides (ViraFEST assay). The PCR-positive dates, March through December 2020, came before the US Alpha, Beta and Delta variants. Oncomine TCR Beta short-read sequencing was applied to DNA from cultured CD4+ T cells. Each CDR3 protein gets one entry after TCRdb re-called the PCR reads with MiXCR. Of about 13,000 distinct CDR3 sequences in the sample, roughly 39% were seen once. The sequenced sample was CD4+ T cells from blood, cultured in vitro. This receptor was identified in a human donor who had recovered from COVID-19.

CDR3 in amino acids: CASSLVRGRPGELFF. Written as DNA, the CDR3 is TGTGCCAGCAGCTTGGTCAGGGGGCGCCCCGGGGAGCTGTTTTTT. The chain employs TRBV5-6 and TRBJ2-2; 8 bases match TRBD1. Looked up from germline, CDR1 is SGHDT and CDR2 is YYEEEE. V lost 0 bases, J lost 6 bases, and 4 bases stayed unmatched. The CDR3 has 15 residues.